These T cell receptor beta chains were read from a single sample in a study of T-cell reconstitution after alpha-beta-depleted transplantation in children. TCRdb re-called the PCR reads with MiXCR, one entry per CDR3 protein. The sample comprises 200,000 to 300,000 distinct CDR3 sequences, about 24% of which are singletons, and about 5% rests with the top ten. The source was PBMCs, mostly from graft donor cells, collected 360 days after TCRalphabeta/CD19-depleted stem cell transplant. All receptors derive from a female patient between 2 and 10 years old who had a stem cell transplant for congenital amegakaryocytic thrombocytopenia, so the T cells may come from the graft donor. Each CDR3 is given with its conserved first and last residue. The order of the fields is clone size, J gene, V gene, D gene, CDR3 DNA, CDR3 protein. The D gene is left open where the match is weak. A row's size may be missing; if present it is once, few, many or a size class.

once,TRBJ2-1,TRBV7-9,-,TGTGCCAGCAGCCTCATCAGGGTGGATGAGCAGTTCTTC,CASSLIRVDEQFF
few,TRBJ2-2,TRBV20-1,TRBD2,TGCAGTGCTAGTGGGTCTAGCGGGACCAACACCGGGGAGCTGTTTTTT,CSASGSSGTNTGELFF
few,TRBJ2-1,TRBV20-1,-,TGCAGTGCAAGAGCGGGTGATAGGTTAGATGAGCAGTTCTTC,CSARAGDRLDEQFF
few,TRBJ2-3,TRBV4-1,-,TGCGCCACCTGGGGAGGCACAGATACGCAGTATTTT,CATWGGTDTQYF
few,TRBJ2-1,TRBV28,-,TGTGCCAGCAGTTACAGGGATTTTGAGCAGTTCTTC,CASSYRDFEQFF
-,TRBJ2-1,TRBV7-2,TRBD1,TGTGCCAGCATCTCCGACAGGGGGGGGTACAATGAGCAGTTCTTC,CASISDRGGYNEQFF
-,TRBJ1-3,TRBV19,-,TGTGCCAGTAGTCCCCCTCGGACGGTCGTCGGAAACACCATATATTTT,CASSPPRTVVGNTIYF
-,TRBJ1-2,TRBV4-1,-,TGCGCCAGCAGCCAACACCAGACAGGCTATGGCTACACCTTC,CASSQHQTGYGYTF
-,TRBJ2-5,TRBV20-1,TRBD2,TGCAGTGCTCAAACACTCCGGGACTATATGCGAGGGACCCAGTACTTC,CSAQTLRDYMRGTQYF
few,TRBJ2-5,TRBV18,-,TGTGCCAGCTCACCACCGGTCGACAACCAAGAGACCCAGTACTTC,CASSPPVDNQETQYF
many,TRBJ2-1,TRBV6-2/TRBV6-3,-,TGTGCCAGCAGTTACTCGCCTAGCGTCTTGTACAATGAGCAGTTCTTC,CASSYSPSVLYNEQFF
-,TRBJ1-4,TRBV7-9,-,TGTGCCAGCAGTCTACAGGGTCTTCGGGAAAAACTGTTTTTT,CASSLQGLREKLFF
many,TRBJ2-1,TRBV3-1,-,TGTGCCAGCAGAACCGGGGACGCGGGTGAGCAGTTCTTC,CASRTGDAGEQFF
-,TRBJ2-3,TRBV27,TRBD2,TGTGCCAGCGGGGGCCCGGGACTAGCCACGCCGGCAGATACGCAGTATTTT,CASGGPGLATPADTQYF
many,TRBJ2-3,TRBV3-1,-,TGTGCCAGCAGCCAAGGGGCAGATACGCAGTATTTT,CASSQGADTQYF
-,TRBJ2-2,TRBV5-4,-,TGTGCCAGCAGCTTGGAAGGTTATCGCGGCACCGGGGAGCTGTTTTTT,CASSLEGYRGTGELFF
few,TRBJ2-2,TRBV3-1,TRBD2,TGTGCCAGCAGCCAATGGTCTAGCGGGGGCAAGAACACCGGGGAGCTGTTTTTT,CASSQWSSGGKNTGELFF
-,TRBJ1-1,TRBV4-3,-,TGCGCCAGCAGCCAAAGTCTCAGCGGGGACACTGAAGCTTTCTTT,CASSQSLSGDTEAFF
-,TRBJ2-3,TRBV20-1,-,TGCAGTGCTGCACTCCGGGCCTCTTCACCAGATACGCAGTATTTT,CSAALRASSPDTQYF
few,TRBJ2-7,TRBV11-2,-,TGTGCCAGCAGAAAAAAAACAGGGTACCCCTACGAGCAGTACTTC,CASRKKTGYPYEQYF
-,TRBJ2-1,TRBV24-1,TRBD2,TGTGCCACCAGTGATTTGGGGACTAGCGGGAGGGCCCTCAATGAGCAGTTCTTC,CATSDLGTSGRALNEQFF
-,TRBJ2-7,TRBV6-5,TRBD2,TGTGCCAGCAGTTACACCCTTGAGGGGAGGGCCTACGAGCAGTACTTC,CASSYTLEGRAYEQYF
-,TRBJ2-5,TRBV12-3/TRBV12-4,-,TGTGCCAGCAGTACGACGTCCCAAGAGACCCAGTACTTC,CASSTTSQETQYF
-,TRBJ2-2,TRBV6-5,-,TGTGCCAGCAGTTACCTCATCGTGGGACCGAACACCGGGGAGCTGTTTTTT,CASSYLIVGPNTGELFF
many,TRBJ2-5,TRBV7-6,-,TGTGCCAGCAGCTTAGTGGACATTAGGGAGACCCAGTACTTC,CASSLVDIRETQYF
few,TRBJ2-1,TRBV3-1,-,TGTGCCAGCAGCCCAGGACGAGGGGGATATGAGCAGTTCTTC,CASSPGRGGYEQFF
few,TRBJ1-1,TRBV4-1,-,TGCGCCAGCAGCCAAGGGACATATAACACTGAAGCTTTCTTT,CASSQGTYNTEAFF
many,TRBJ2-1,TRBV29-1,TRBD2,TGCAGCGCCCCAAGCTCTCTAGCGGGGCCGTACAATGAGCAGTTCTTC,CSAPSSLAGPYNEQFF
few,TRBJ2-2,TRBV6-5,-,TGTGCCAGCAGTTACTTGTTGGGGGCCGGGGAGCTGTTTTTT,CASSYLLGAGELFF
-,TRBJ1-1,TRBV7-9,-,TGTGCCAGCAGACCCAGGATAGTGGAAGTTTTCTTT,CASRPRIVEVFF
many,TRBJ2-7,TRBV7-6,TRBD1,TGTGCCAGCAGCTTAGGGTTACAGGGGGCATACGAGCAGTACTTC,CASSLGLQGAYEQYF
few,TRBJ2-3,TRBV5-1,-,TGCGCCAGCAGCTTGGCGGCGCGCGCGGGAGATACGCAGTATTTT,CASSLAARAGDTQYF
-,TRBJ2-7,TRBV4-2,TRBD2,TGTGCCAGCAGCCAAGGGTTTGGTCGGAGGGAGGGTTCCTACGAGCAGTACTTC,CASSQGFGRREGSYEQYF
-,TRBJ2-1,TRBV12-3/TRBV12-4,TRBD2,TGTGCCAGCAGTCTCGGGACTAGCTCACTTGATGAGCAGTTCTTC,CASSLGTSSLDEQFF
few,TRBJ2-1,TRBV7-8,-,TGTGCCAGCAGCTTAGGGGCCCCAGGGGTTTGGGGGATCTCCTACAATGAGCAGTTCTTC,CASSLGAPGVWGISYNEQFF
many,TRBJ1-6,TRBV21-1,-,TGTGCCAGCAGCAAAGGGACAGATAATTCACCCCTCCACTTT,CASSKGTDNSPLHF
-,TRBJ2-4,TRBV12-3/TRBV12-4,-,TGTGCCAGCAGTTCCCGGGACCGAATAGCCAAAAACATTCAGTACTTC,CASSSRDRIAKNIQYF
few,TRBJ2-1,TRBV10-2,TRBD1,TGCGCCAGCGGGGGAAGGGACAGGTCGTACTACAATGAGCAGTTCTTC,CASGGRDRSYYNEQFF
few,TRBJ2-1,TRBV6-2/TRBV6-3,TRBD2,TGTGCCAGCAGTTCAACTAGCGGCCTCTCCTACAATGAGCAGTTCTTC,CASSSTSGLSYNEQFF
many,TRBJ1-4,TRBV12-3/TRBV12-4,-,TGTGCCACCCGGGAAGTAGGGAACGAAAAACTGTTTTTT,CATREVGNEKLFF
-,TRBJ1-1,TRBV4-1,TRBD1,TGCGCCAGCAGCTACAGGACAGGGGTGAACACTGAAGCTTTCTTT,CASSYRTGVNTEAFF
-,TRBJ1-1,TRBV20-1,-,TGCAGTGCTAGCAAGGACAGCAAAATGAACACTGAAGCTTTCTTT,CSASKDSKMNTEAFF
-,TRBJ2-1,TRBV4-2,-,TGTGCCAGCAGCCAAGATGAAGGGGCATGGTACAATGAGCAGTTCTTC,CASSQDEGAWYNEQFF
-,TRBJ1-2,TRBV7-3,-,TGTGCCAGCAGCCCCGGGCCTGAGCAAAACTATGGCTACACCTTC,CASSPGPEQNYGYTF
-,TRBJ2-3,TRBV4-2,-,TGTGCCAGCAGCCAAGACCGGGAAGGAGATACGCAGTATTTT,CASSQDREGDTQYF
-,TRBJ1-6,TRBV20-1,-,TGCAGTGCTAGCGGGGGGATTAGTTCACCCCTCCACTTT,CSASGGISSPLHF
few,TRBJ2-6,TRBV12-3/TRBV12-4,-,TGTGCCAGCAGTTTCCGACACCTCTCTGGGGCCAACGTCCTGACTTTC,CASSFRHLSGANVLTF
many,TRBJ1-1,TRBV20-1,-,TGCAGTGCCACGGCCAGTCTGAACACTGAAGCTTTCTTT,CSATASLNTEAFF
many,TRBJ1-1,TRBV12-3/TRBV12-4,TRBD1,TGTGCCAGCAGTTTAGGGACAGGGGGCACTGAAGCTTTCTTT,CASSLGTGGTEAFF
-,TRBJ2-7,TRBV5-1,-,TGCGCCAGCAGCTTGGCCTCTGGGGGTATAACCTACGAGCAGTACTTC,CASSLASGGITYEQYF
many,TRBJ2-7,TRBV29-1,TRBD2,TGCAGCGCGGGACTAGCGGTTAACTCCTACGAGCAGTACTTC,CSAGLAVNSYEQYF
-,TRBJ2-3,TRBV7-8,-,TGTGCCAGCAGCTCCCTTGTGGGGCCGCTTCATACGCAGTATTTT,CASSSLVGPLHTQYF
many,TRBJ1-2,TRBV4-1,-,TGCGCCAGCAGCCCAACGTTTGGGAGCTGGCCCGGCTACACCTTC,CASSPTFGSWPGYTF
-,TRBJ2-7,TRBV6-5,TRBD1,TGTGCCAGCAGCCACTCCGGGGACAGGGGTTACGAGCAGTACTTC,CASSHSGDRGYEQYF
once,TRBJ1-1,TRBV7-9,-,TGTGCCAGCGCCCTCGGGTACACTGAAGCTTTCTTT,CASALGYTEAFF
-,TRBJ1-4,TRBV5-4,-,TGTGCCAGCAGTTTGCAGGGGAACGGCTATGAAAAACTGTTTTTT,CASSLQGNGYEKLFF
few,TRBJ1-6,TRBV20-1,TRBD1,TGCAGTGCTAGCGCACGCAGGGGGAAGTATAATTCACCCCTCCACTTT,CSASARRGKYNSPLHF
-,TRBJ2-3,TRBV4-3,-,TGCGCCAGCAGCGGGCAGGAGAGCACAGATACGCAGTATTTT,CASSGQESTDTQYF